The entry below describes one TCR beta chain. The sample originates from a study of blood T cell repertoires in COVID-19. The V gene's germline CDR1 is LNHDA and CDR2 SQIVND (reference sequence). This CDR3 is built from 14 residues. The V and J ends lost 5 bases and 2 bases, in that order; junction bases with no gene match: 5. Enrollees, about 18 to 90 years old, lived in fewer than 25 US areas. Sequencing used immunoSEQ multiplex PCR; TCRdb keeps in-frame clones, though not all of them. The sample has about 270,000 clones, just over 90% seen once. The specimen was PBMCs or T cells enriched from blood (not recorded which). The gene calls are TRBV19 and TRBJ2-5, with 7 bases fitting TRBD2. The clonotype comes from a woman aged 40 to 55 with acute COVID-19. CDR3 region: CASSYSGPQETQYF. The CDR3 nucleotides are TGTGCCAGTAGTTATAGCGGGCCGCAAGAGACCCAGTACTTC. The variable domain in full, with the rest retrieved from reference TRBV19 and TRBJ2-5, is DGGITQSPKYLFRKEGQNVTLSCEQNLNHDAMYWYRQDPGQGLRLIYYSQIVNDFQKGDIAEGYSVSREKKESFPLTVTSAQKNPTAFYLCASSYSGPQETQYFGPGTRLLVL.